Below are 24 T cell receptor beta chains sequenced from a single sample in a study of identical twins. TCRdb ran MiXCR on the 5' RACE reads and lists one entry per CDR3 protein. Here the sample spans 400,000 to 550,000 distinct CDR3 sequences, 22% being singletons. These data were likewise used in another study, on T cells expressing NK-cell markers.

The material sequenced was CD4+ T cells sorted from blood. All receptors derive from a woman aged 18-29 years in good health.

This clonotype showed up many times. The V call is TRBV20-1, the J call TRBJ1-5; 10 bases fit TRBD1. The V and J ends lost 1 base and 5 bases, in that order; junction bases with no gene match: 2. This CDR3 has 14 amino acids. Per germline, CDR1 DFQATT and CDR2 SNEGSKA (reference sequence). The CDR3 region is CSARVGTGDQPQHF. The CDR3 coding sequence is TGCAGTGCTAGAGTTGGGACAGGGGATCAGCCCCAGCATTTT.

In this sample, this clonotype turned up many times. The rearrangement links TRBV15 to TRBJ1-5; the D is unclear. The CDR3 consists of 17 residues. Germline V gene sequence: CDR1 LNHNV, CDR2 YYDKDF (reference sequence). The germline V and J ends were trimmed by 6 bases and 2 bases, with 20 bases remaining between them. The CDR3 DNA is TGTGCCACCAGTTCAGAGCGAGGAGGGCTCGGCAATCAGCCCCAGCATTTT. This codes for CATSSERGGLGNQPQHF.

The chain recombines TRBV20-1 with TRBJ1-1; D unclear. V gave up 0 bases and J gave up 3 bases, with 14 bases separating them. The CDR3 totals 15 residues. Germline V gives CDR1 DFQATT, CDR2 SNEGSKA (reference sequence). The CDR3 loop is CSARDSTAGDTEAFF. The CDR3, as DNA: TGCAGTGCTAGAGATTCCACGGCGGGTGACACTGAAGCTTTCTTT.

This rearrangement joins TRBV19 to TRBJ2-4, with 7 bases matching TRBD1. Germline loops: CDR1 LNHDA, CDR2 SQIVND (reference sequence). There are 16 residues in the CDR3. Germline trimming cut 4 bases from V and 4 bases from J; bases unmatched to any gene: 10. The CDR3 bases are TGTGCCAGTAGTACTTCCTCGGCAGGGGGTAAAAACATTCAGTACTTC. The encoded protein is CASSTSSAGGKNIQYF.

The chain links TRBV10-3 to TRBJ2-5; D remains unclear. V was clipped by 8 bases and J by 4 bases, with 14 bases between them. CDR1 and CDR2 (germline): ENHRY, SYGVKD. The CDR3 totals 13 residues. The CDR3 DNA follows: TGTGCCATCCTGGGAAGGGTGGGAGAGACCCAGTACTTC. This gives the protein CAILGRVGETQYF.

This clonotype has just a few counts. The V and J genes are TRBV9 and TRBJ2-6; D might be TRBD1 (7 bases). V gave up 0 bases and J gave up 4 bases, with 17 bases separating them. Germline V gene sequence: CDR1 SGDLS, CDR2 YYNGEE. The CDR3 is 18 amino acids. The CDR3 reads CASSVGGTARFGANVLTF. CDR3 nucleotides: TGTGCCAGCAGCGTAGGCGGGACAGCAAGGTTCGGGGCCAACGTCCTGACTTTC.

The rearrangement uses TRBV7-9 and TRBJ2-1; 7 bases fit TRBD1. The CDR3 loop spans 15 amino acids. V gave up 1 base and J gave up 9 bases; unmatched junction bases: 9. Germline assignment: CDR1 SEHNR and CDR2 FQNEAQ (reference sequence). The CDR3 sequence: CASSLVYGQVPEQFF. Here the CDR3 DNA reads TGTGCCAGCAGCTTAGTATACGGACAGGTCCCTGAGCAGTTCTTC.

Many counts were recorded for this clonotype. This chain uses TRBV7-3 with TRBJ2-1, with 11 bases that match TRBD2. The V and J ends lost 4 bases and 4 bases, in that order; junction bases with no gene match: 3. The CDR3 is 15 amino acids. Germline V lookup: CDR1 SGHTA, CDR2 FQGTGA. CDR3 sequence: CASSSLAGGYNEQFF. CDR3 nucleotides: TGTGCCAGCAGCTCGCTAGCGGGGGGTTACAATGAGCAGTTCTTC.

The sample holds many counts of this clonotype. The chain couples TRBV6-5 to TRBJ2-7; perhaps TRBD1 as D (6 bases). Germline V CDR1 and CDR2: MNHEY, SVGAGI. The CDR3 length is 14 residues. Trimming pared 4 bases from V and 3 bases from J, leaving 13 bases between. The CDR3 is CASSFRQERYEQYF. CDR3 DNA: TGTGCCAGCAGTTTTCGACAGGAGCGCTACGAGCAGTACTTC.

The table lists this clonotype with a few counts. The chain carries TRBV9 and TRBJ2-3; 7 bases are shared with TRBD2. V lost 0 bases to trimming and J lost 6 bases; unmatched junction nucleotides: 4. The CDR3 runs 14 residues. Germline lookup yields CDR1 SGDLS and CDR2 YYNGEE. The CDR3: CASSVGAGLDTQYF. The CDR3 DNA reads TGTGCCAGCAGCGTAGGAGCGGGATTGGATACGCAGTATTTT.

This sequence joins TRBV9 and TRBJ2-3; TRBD1 matches at 7 bases. V was clipped by 3 bases and J by 5 bases; unmatched bases: 9. Germline V lookup: CDR1 SGDLS, CDR2 YYNGEE. This CDR3 is built from 15 residues. The CDR3 sequence: CASSEGDRDQDTQYF. The CDR3 DNA reads TGTGCCAGCAGCGAAGGAGACAGGGATCAAGATACGCAGTATTTT. The full variable domain, in which reference TRBV9 and TRBJ2-3 provide the parts outside the CDR3, is DSGVTQTPKHLITATGQRVTLRCSPRSGDLSVYWYQQSLDQGLQFLIQYYNGEERAKGNILERFSAQQFPDLHSELNLSSLELGDSALYFCASSEGDRDQDTQYFGPGTRLTVL.

CDR3 amino acids: CASQDGGVAYSNQPQHF. In nucleotides, the CDR3 is TGTGCCAGTCAGGACGGTGGAGTTGCCTATAGCAATCAGCCCCAGCATTTT. The chain joins TRBV12-3 or TRBV12-4 to TRBJ1-5, with D unresolved. The CDR3 spans 17 residues. Trimming removed 9 bases at V and 0 bases at J, with 21 bases between.

V and J are TRBV27 and TRBJ1-2, with TRBD1 identical over 11 bases. Trimming at V came to 7 bases and at J to 7 bases, leaving 11 bases not matched to a gene. Germline CDR1 reads MNHEY; CDR2 reads SMNVEV (reference sequence). This CDR3 has 15 amino acids. In DNA form, the CDR3 reads TGTGCCAGCACCACCACTCCGGGACAGGGGGGTGGCTACACCTTC. Amino acid sequence: CASTTTPGQGGGYTF.

This clonotype was seen a few times. The chain is built from TRBV24-1 and TRBJ2-2; weak D call: TRBD1 (6 bases). CDR1 KGHDR and CDR2 SFDVKD come from the germline V gene. The CDR3 spans 13 residues. V shed 3 bases and J shed 8 bases, with 9 bases lying between them. CDR3: CATSDTDRGELFF. CDR3 in DNA: TGTGCCACCAGTGATACGGACAGAGGGGAGCTGTTTTTT.

The gene calls are TRBV18 and TRBJ2-5; D may be TRBD1 (6 bases). The CDR3 consists of 13 residues. Per the germline V gene, CDR1 is KGHSH and CDR2 is LQKENI. V was cut by 3 bases and J by 5 bases, with 10 bases left in between. CDR3 region: CASSPQRGETQYF. CDR3 nucleotide sequence: TGTGCCAGCTCACCGCAAAGGGGGGAGACCCAGTACTTC.

The chain uses TRBV11-2 and TRBJ2-3; possible D gene TRBD2, 7 bases. The CDR3 runs 15 residues. V lost 7 bases to trimming and J lost 2 bases, with 16 bases between them. Germline CDR1 SGHAT, CDR2 FQNNGV. CDR3 region: CASTDRGAFTDTQYF. The CDR3 nucleotides read TGTGCCAGCACCGACCGGGGGGCATTCACAGATACGCAGTATTTT.

The rearrangement uses TRBV12-3 or TRBV12-4 and TRBJ2-5; D is undetermined. V was cut by 3 bases and J by 8 bases, with 10 bases left in between. The CDR3 covers 12 residues. CDR3: CASSFSPETQYF. The CDR3 DNA reads as TGTGCCAGCAGTTTCTCCCCAGAAACCCAGTACTTC.

This chain uses TRBV3-1 with TRBJ2-4; 9 nucleotides match TRBD1. Germline V gene data show CDR1 as LGHDT and CDR2 as YNNKEL (reference sequence). The CDR3 sequence is 17 residues long. The V and J ends lost 4 bases and 0 bases, in that order; junction bases with no gene match: 7. The CDR3 DNA follows: TGTGCCAGCAGCCTACGGTGGGACAGGGTAGCCAAAAACATTCAGTACTTC. This encodes CASSLRWDRVAKNIQYF.

The table lists this clonotype with a few counts. V usage is TRBV10-3 and J usage is TRBJ2-1, with 8 nucleotides matching TRBD2. The V gene end was trimmed by 7 bases and the J gene end by 13 bases; junction bases not matched to a gene: 9. CDR1 and CDR2 (germline): ENHRY, SYGVKD. The CDR3 loop spans 12 amino acids. The CDR3 loop is CAITAGTSIQFF. CDR3 nucleotide sequence: TGTGCCATCACAGCCGGGACTAGTATCCAGTTCTTC.

This clonotype was detected many times. The chain couples TRBV7-2 to TRBJ1-5; tentative D call: TRBD1 (5 bases). Trimming took off 5 bases at V and 4 bases at J, with 9 bases between the two ends. CDR1 and CDR2 from the germline V gene are SGHTA and FQGNSA. This CDR3 spans 13 amino acids. The DNA of the CDR3 is TGTGCCAGCAGCCGCAAGGGGAATCAGCCCCAGCATTTT. This gives the protein CASSRKGNQPQHF.

The rearrangement uses TRBV20-1 and TRBJ2-1, with 10 bases aligning to TRBD2. Looked up from germline, CDR1 is DFQATT and CDR2 is SNEGSKA (reference sequence). The V gene end was trimmed by 5 bases and the J gene end by 10 bases; junction bases not matched to a gene: 11. The CDR3 consists of 14 residues. The DNA of the CDR3 is TGCAGTGCTTGGGAGAGCGGGAGGGCCGGGGAGCAGTTCTTC. Its translation is CSAWESGRAGEQFF.

The V gene is TRBV11-2, the J gene TRBJ2-7; tentative D call: TRBD1 (5 bases). Trimming cost V 0 bases and J 2 bases, with 5 bases left between them. Germline assignment: CDR1 SGHAT and CDR2 FQNNGV. The CDR3 covers 13 residues. The CDR3 spells CASSLEGAYEQYF. The CDR3 bases are TGTGCCAGCAGCTTAGAAGGGGCCTACGAGCAGTACTTC.

The chain uses TRBV6-2 or TRBV6-3 and TRBJ2-1; TRBD2 matches at 11 bases. CDR3 length: 14 residues. Germline V lookup: CDR1 MNHEY, CDR2 SVGEGT. Trimming took 11 bases from V and 9 from J; bases not matched to a gene: 12. CDR3 nucleotides: TGTGCCGGACAACTAGCGGGAGAGTCTGGTGAGCAGTTCTTC. Translating gives CAGQLAGESGEQFF.

This clonotype was seen a single time. This chain links TRBV6-2 or TRBV6-3 with TRBJ2-3; no definite D call. The CDR3 runs 13 residues. The V end was cut by 0 bases, the J end by 5 bases, with 6 bases between. Germline V lookup: CDR1 MNHEY, CDR2 SVGEGT. In nucleotides, the CDR3 is TGTGCCAGCAGTTACTCGAGAGAAGATACGCAGTATTTT. This encodes CASSYSREDTQYF.